This TCR beta chain was sequenced during a study of a mutant IDH1 vaccine in newly diagnosed glioma. Time point of the sample: baseline, week 1 (first vaccination visit). As for treatment: pre-vaccination baseline after standard-of-care therapy. This clone was observed once. TCRdb's table, derived via immunoSEQ multiplex PCR, lists solely in-frame clones and lacks some. The data contain roughly 70,000 clones, around 86% of them singletons. The material was PBMCs, obtained from a glioma patient treated with radiotherapy, temozolomide or both. This TCR derives from a young man with glioma.

The CDR3 loop is CASSRWDSSGNTIYF. Written as DNA, the CDR3 is TGTGCCAGCAGCCGATGGGACAGCTCTGGAAACACCATATATTTT. The chain combines TRBV7-9 with TRBJ1-3; TRBD1 aligns across 7 bases. This CDR3 has 15 residues. Germline-derived CDR1 and CDR2 are SEHNR and FQNEAQ (reference sequence). J gave up 0 bases and V 5 bases, and 4 bases lay outside the gene matches.